This entry is about one T cell receptor beta chain. What it binds is not known. This entry comes from a study of Tregs in tolerant kidney transplant recipients. Whole-study findings and limits: Tregs expanded with activated donor B cells seemed most donor-specific. Changing PCR primers prevented nucleotide comparison between some patients' samples.

The length of the CDR3 is 17 residues. In germline, CDR1 is MGHRA, CDR2 YSYEKL. Trimming took 0 bases from V and 2 from J, leaving 14 bases between them. The data were produced by immunoSEQ multiplex PCR, yet TCRdb's version contains in-frame clones alone and is incomplete. The sample carries fewer than 80,000 clones, more than 95% recorded once. This TCR was recovered from a human donor who received a combined kidney and bone marrow transplant. The chain has TRBV4-1 and TRBJ1-5; D may be TRBD1 (5 bases). This specimen was CD4+ T cells from blood, taken before the transplant. Here the CDR3 reads CASSQEVRGLGNQPQHF. DNA for the CDR3: TGCGCCAGCAGCCAAGAAGTTAGGGGTTTGGGCAATCAGCCCCAGCATTTT.